This entry describes one T cell receptor beta chain. This sample is drawn from a study of PD-1 blockade in classical Hodgkin lymphoma. Germline CDR1 is SGHRS and CDR2 is YFSETQ. The V and J ends lost 1 base and 5 bases respectively, with 6 bases between them. The CDR3 spans 13 residues. The data were produced by immunoSEQ multiplex PCR, yet TCRdb's version contains in-frame clones alone and is incomplete. The sample comprises more than 55,000 clones, 88% of which are singletons, and approximately 5.4% rests with the top ten. All patients relapsed after autologous stem cell transplantation, and brentuximab vedotin exposure varied. Complete response, partial response or progressive disease was recorded as best response.

The sequenced sample was peripheral blood mononuclear cells (PBMCs), obtained before the second cycle of nivolumab. The sequence was obtained from a human donor with classical Hodgkin lymphoma. This chain joins TRBV5-1 and TRBJ2-2, with D hard to call. Written as DNA, the CDR3 is TGCGCCAGCAGCTTGATGGGGACCGGGGAGCTGTTTTTT. Protein: CASSLMGTGELFF.